The entry that follows covers one T cell receptor (beta chain) sequence. In the original analysis: Reference gene primer amplification gave estimated nucleated cell counts. The repertoire was sequenced with immunoSEQ multiplex PCR; TCRdb's copy has only in-frame clones and lacks some. Clone size and the V and J calls come from that table; the DNA yielded D and trimming. This sample has 200,000 to 250,000 clones, with almost 85% found just once. This entry is derived from a study of blood T cell repertoires in COVID-19. The overall study: Collection of acute and convalescent COVID-19 samples took place in the United States, Italy and Spain. T cells, B-cell-depleted T cells, or PBMCs provided the cDNA or gDNA that served as material.

V trimming: 5 bases; J trimming: 7 bases; junction bases outside the gene matches: 18. The CDR3 runs 19 residues. CDR1 MGHRA and CDR2 YSYEKL come from the germline V gene. The chain couples TRBV4-1 to TRBJ2-1; TRBD2 agrees at 12 bases. The source is a man aged 45-60 years with acute or convalescent COVID-19. Sequencing was carried out using peripheral blood. The CDR3 sequence: CASSNLRGLAGGLVNEQFF. The CDR3 nucleotides read TGCGCCAGCAGCAACCTGCGTGGGCTAGCGGGGGGGCTAGTTAATGAGCAGTTCTTC.